These T cell receptor beta chains were read from a single sample in a study of blood T cell repertoires in COVID-19. Produced via immunoSEQ multiplex PCR; TCRdb's table is partial and in-frame only. The data contain about 110,000 clones, approximately 90% of them singletons. The sequenced sample consisted of peripheral blood. Receptors originate from a woman in her forties or fifties with acute or convalescent COVID-19. The conserved cysteine and the conserved F or W are not part of the CDR3 here.

j_call v_call cdr3_aa
TRBJ1-6 TRBV7-9 ASSRRAGTGVNSPLH
TRBJ2-3 TRBV28 ASSLVRGVTDTQY
TRBJ1-5 TRBV6-5 ASTQWGQSNQPQH
TRBJ1-2 TRBV5-1 ASSQTNNYGYT
TRBJ1-5 TRBV28 ASIGVGQPQH
TRBJ1-2 TRBV6-1 ASSEAGQPINYGYT
TRBJ2-2 TRBV5-1 ASRERGNTGELF
TRBJ2-6 TRBV11-2 ASSLVAGAGSGANVLT
TRBJ2-2 TRBV21-1 ASSIAGVNSTGELF
TRBJ1-1 TRBV24-1 ATSVSSGTEAF
TRBJ2-4 TRBV3-1/TRBV3-2 ASSRGGLAKNIQY
TRBJ2-1 TRBV5-1 ASSLGQAYNEQF
TRBJ2-7 TRBV5-1 ASSSGAPLEQY
TRBJ2-5 TRBV7-9 ASSLRGGGETQY
TRBJ1-2 TRBV14 ASSPQLGAYGYT
TRBJ2-1 TRBV6-1 ASSDGSRNEQF
TRBJ1-4 TRBV10-3 AISNSGVGEGKLF
TRBJ2-7 TRBV15 ATSTQEDEQY
TRBJ1-1 TRBV5-5 ASSFPQGDTEAF
TRBJ1-2 TRBV7-9 ASSFGTVNYGYT
TRBJ1-1 TRBV11-2 ASGLKKGMNTEAF
TRBJ2-2 TRBV7-6 ASSPQALNTGELF